This T cell receptor beta chain is from a study of blood T cell repertoires in COVID-19. Study at large: Samples of COVID-19 (acute and convalescent) were obtained from the United States, Italy and Spain.

Germline V gives CDR1 SGHTA, CDR2 FQGNSA. CDR3 length equals 14 residues. V was pared by 3 bases and J by 1 base, with 0 bases of the junction left unmatched. The authors' processing: Amplifying reference gene primers gave estimates of nucleated cell counts. Profiling relied on immunoSEQ multiplex PCR, and the TCRdb table lists in-frame clones only, not all of them. The D gene and trimming were derived from the DNA, and the V and J assignments and clone size from that table. The sample consists of about 100,000 clones, about 84% of them appearing once. The V call is TRBV7-2, the J call TRBJ1-1, with 9 bases identical to TRBD1. Sample: peripheral blood. This TCR derives from a human donor in a cohort sampled during active COVID-19. As DNA, the CDR3 is TGTGCCAGCAGCTTGACAGGGGGGAACACTGAAGCTTTCTTT. Amino acids: CASSLTGGNTEAFF.